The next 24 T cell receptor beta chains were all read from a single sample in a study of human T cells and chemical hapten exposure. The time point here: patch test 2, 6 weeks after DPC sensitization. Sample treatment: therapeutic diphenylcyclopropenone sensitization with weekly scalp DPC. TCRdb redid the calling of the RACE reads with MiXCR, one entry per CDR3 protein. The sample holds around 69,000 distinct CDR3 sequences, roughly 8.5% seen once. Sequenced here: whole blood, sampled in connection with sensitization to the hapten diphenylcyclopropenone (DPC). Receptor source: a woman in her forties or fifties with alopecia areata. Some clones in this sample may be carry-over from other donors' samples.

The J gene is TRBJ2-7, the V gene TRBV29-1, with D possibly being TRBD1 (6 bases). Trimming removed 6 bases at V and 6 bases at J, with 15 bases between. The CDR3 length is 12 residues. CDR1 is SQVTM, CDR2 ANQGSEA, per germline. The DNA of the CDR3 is TGCAGCGTGACCAGGGGCTGGGTCGAGCAGTACTTC. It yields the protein CSVTRGWVEQYF.

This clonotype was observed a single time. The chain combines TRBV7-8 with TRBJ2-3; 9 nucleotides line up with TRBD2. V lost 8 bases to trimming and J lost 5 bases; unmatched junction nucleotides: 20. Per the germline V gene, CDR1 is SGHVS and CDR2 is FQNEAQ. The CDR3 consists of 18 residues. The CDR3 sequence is CASCWLSGRPTGLDTQYF. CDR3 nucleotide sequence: TGTGCCAGCTGCTGGCTAAGCGGGAGGCCTACAGGTCTAGATACGCAGTATTTT.

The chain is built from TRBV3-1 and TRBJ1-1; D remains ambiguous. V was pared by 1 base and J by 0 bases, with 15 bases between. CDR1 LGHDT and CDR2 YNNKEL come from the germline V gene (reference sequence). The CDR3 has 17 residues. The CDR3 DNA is TGTGCCAGCAGCCAAGGGCCGGGAACCTCCATGAACACTGAAGCTTTCTTT. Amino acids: CASSQGPGTSMNTEAFF. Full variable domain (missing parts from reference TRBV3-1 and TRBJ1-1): DTAVSQTPKYLVTQMGNDKSIKCEQNLGHDTMYWYKQDSKKFLKIMFSYNNKELIINETVPNRFSPKSPDKAHLNLHINSLELGDSAVYFCASSQGPGTSMNTEAFFGQGTRLTVV.

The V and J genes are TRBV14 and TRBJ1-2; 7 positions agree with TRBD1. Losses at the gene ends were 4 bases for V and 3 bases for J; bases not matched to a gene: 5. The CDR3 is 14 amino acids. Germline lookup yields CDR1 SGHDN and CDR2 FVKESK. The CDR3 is CASSPAGGDYGYTF. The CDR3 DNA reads TGTGCCAGCAGCCCGGCAGGGGGTGACTATGGCTACACCTTC.

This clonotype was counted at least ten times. CDR3 loop: CASSPRDRGQESPLHF. CDR3 nucleotides: TGTGCCAGCTCACCCCGGGACAGGGGGCAGGAATCACCCCTCCACTTT. The J gene is TRBJ1-6, the V gene TRBV18; 12 bases are a match to TRBD1. The germline CDR1 and CDR2 sequences are KGHSH and LQKENI. V trimming: 3 bases; J trimming: 10 bases; junction bases outside the gene matches: 7. This CDR3 spans 16 amino acids.

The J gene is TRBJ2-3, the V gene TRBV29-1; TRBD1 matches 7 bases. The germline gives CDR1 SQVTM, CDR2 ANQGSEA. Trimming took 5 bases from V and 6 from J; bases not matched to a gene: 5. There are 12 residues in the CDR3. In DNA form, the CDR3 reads TGCAGCGTTCTAGACAGGGTCGATACGCAGTATTTT. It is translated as CSVLDRVDTQYF.

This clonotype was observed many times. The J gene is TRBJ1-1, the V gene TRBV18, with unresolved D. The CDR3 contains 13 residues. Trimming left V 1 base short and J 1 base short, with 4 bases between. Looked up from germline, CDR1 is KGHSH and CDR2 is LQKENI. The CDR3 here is CASSPQTNTEAFF. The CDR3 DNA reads TGTGCCAGCTCACCACAGACGAACACTGAAGCTTTCTTT.

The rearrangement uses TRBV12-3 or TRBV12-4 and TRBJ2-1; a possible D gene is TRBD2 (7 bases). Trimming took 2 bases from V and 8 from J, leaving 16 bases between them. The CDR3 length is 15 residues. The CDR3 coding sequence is TGTGCCAGCAGTTTAAGGGGGGGGGCGGTGGATGAGCAGTTCTTC. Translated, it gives CASSLRGGAVDEQFF.

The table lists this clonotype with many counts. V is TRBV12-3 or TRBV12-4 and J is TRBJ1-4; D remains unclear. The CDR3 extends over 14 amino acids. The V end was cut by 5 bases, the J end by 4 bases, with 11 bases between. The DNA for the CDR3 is TGTGCCAGCAGTGCCCCGGGATTTAATGAAAAACTGTTTTTT. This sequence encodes CASSAPGFNEKLFF.

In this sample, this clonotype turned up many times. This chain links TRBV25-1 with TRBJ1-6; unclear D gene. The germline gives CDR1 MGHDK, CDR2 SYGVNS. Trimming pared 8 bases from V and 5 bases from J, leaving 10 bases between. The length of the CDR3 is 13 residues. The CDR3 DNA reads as TGTGCCAGCCACGCACGAGATAATTCACCCCTCCACTTT. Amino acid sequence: CASHARDNSPLHF.

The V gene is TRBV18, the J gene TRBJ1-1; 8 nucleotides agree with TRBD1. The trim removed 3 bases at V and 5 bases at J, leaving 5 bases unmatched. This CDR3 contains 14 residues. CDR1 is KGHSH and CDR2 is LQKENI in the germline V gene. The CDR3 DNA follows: TGTGCCAGCTCACCGAAACAGGGGGGTACTGAAGCTTTCTTT. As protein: CASSPKQGGTEAFF.

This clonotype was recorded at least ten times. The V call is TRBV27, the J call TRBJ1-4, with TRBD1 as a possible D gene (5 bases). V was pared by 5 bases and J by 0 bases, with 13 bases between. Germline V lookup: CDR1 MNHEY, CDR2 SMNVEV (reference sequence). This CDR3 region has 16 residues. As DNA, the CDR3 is TGTGCCAGCAGTATCGGCGCAGGGTCAACTAATGAAAAACTGTTTTTT. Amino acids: CASSIGAGSTNEKLFF.

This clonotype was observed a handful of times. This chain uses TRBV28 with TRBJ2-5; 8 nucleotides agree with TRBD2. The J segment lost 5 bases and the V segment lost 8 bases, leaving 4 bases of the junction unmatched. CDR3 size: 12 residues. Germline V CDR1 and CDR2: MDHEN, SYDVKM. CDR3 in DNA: TGTGCCAGCGCGGGGGGTTTGGAGACCCAGTACTTC. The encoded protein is CASAGGLETQYF. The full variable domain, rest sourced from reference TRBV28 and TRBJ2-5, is DVKVTQSSRYLVKRTGEKVFLECVQDMDHENMFWYRQDPGLGLRLIYFSYDVKMKEKGDIPEGYSVSREKKERFSLILESASTNQTSMYLCASAGGLETQYFGPGTRLLVL.

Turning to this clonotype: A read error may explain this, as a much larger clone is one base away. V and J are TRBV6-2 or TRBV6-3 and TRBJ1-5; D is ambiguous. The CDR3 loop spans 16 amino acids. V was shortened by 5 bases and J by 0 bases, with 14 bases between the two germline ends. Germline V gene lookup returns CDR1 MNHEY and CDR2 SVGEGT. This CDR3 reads CASSESVEFSNQPQHF. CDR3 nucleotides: TGTGCCAGCAGTGAGAGTGTGGAATTTAGCAATCAGCCCCAGCATTTT.

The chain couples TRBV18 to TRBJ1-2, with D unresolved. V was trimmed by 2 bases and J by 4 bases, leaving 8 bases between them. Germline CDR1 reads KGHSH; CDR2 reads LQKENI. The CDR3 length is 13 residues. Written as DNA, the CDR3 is TGTGCCAGCTCACCAACGGGCCGCTATGGCTACACCTTC. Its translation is CASSPTGRYGYTF.

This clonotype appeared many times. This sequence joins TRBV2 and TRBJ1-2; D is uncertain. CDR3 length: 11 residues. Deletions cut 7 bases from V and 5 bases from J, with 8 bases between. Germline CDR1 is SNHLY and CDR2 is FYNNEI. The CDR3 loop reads CASTETYGYTF. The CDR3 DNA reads TGTGCCAGCACAGAGACGTATGGCTACACCTTC.

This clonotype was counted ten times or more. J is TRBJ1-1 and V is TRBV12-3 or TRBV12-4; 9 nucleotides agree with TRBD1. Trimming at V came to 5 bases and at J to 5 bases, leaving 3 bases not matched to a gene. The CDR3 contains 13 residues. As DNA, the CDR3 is TGTGCCAGCAGTCAAGACAGGGGGACTGAAGCTTTCTTT. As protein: CASSQDRGTEAFF.

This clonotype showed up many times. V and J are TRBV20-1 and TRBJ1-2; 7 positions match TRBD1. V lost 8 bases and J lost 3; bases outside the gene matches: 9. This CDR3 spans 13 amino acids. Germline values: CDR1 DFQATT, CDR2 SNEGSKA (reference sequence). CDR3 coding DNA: TGCAGTACGCCGACAGGGTCAGACTATGGCTACACCTTC. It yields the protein CSTPTGSDYGYTF.

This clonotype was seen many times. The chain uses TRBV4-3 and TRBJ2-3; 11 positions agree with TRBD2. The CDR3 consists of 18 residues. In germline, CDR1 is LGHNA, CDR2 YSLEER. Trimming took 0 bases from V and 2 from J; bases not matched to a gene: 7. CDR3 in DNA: TGCGCCAGCAGCCAAGATGGGGCTAGCGGGAGGTCCACAGATACGCAGTATTTT. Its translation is CASSQDGASGRSTDTQYF.

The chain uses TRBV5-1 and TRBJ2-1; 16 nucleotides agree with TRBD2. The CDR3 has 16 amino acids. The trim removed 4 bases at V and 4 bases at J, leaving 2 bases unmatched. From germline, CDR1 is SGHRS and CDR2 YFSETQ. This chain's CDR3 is CASSGTSGGAYNEQFF. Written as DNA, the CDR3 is TGCGCCAGCAGCGGGACTAGCGGGGGGGCTTACAATGAGCAGTTCTTC. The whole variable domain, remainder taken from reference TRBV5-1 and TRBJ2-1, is KAGVTQTPRYLIKTRGQQVTLSCSPISGHRSVSWYQQTPGQGLQFLFEYFSETQRNKGNFPGRFSGRQFSNSRSEMNVSTLELGDSALYLCASSGTSGGAYNEQFFGPGTRLTVL.

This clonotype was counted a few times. The CDR3 bases are TGTGCCAGCAGCTCAAAGGGTACGAATACGCAGTATTTT. Amino acids: CASSSKGTNTQYF. The chain recombines TRBV7-2 with TRBJ2-3; no clear D. CDR1 SGHTA and CDR2 FQGNSA come from the germline V gene. V was pared by 4 bases and J by 7 bases, with 12 bases between. The CDR3 length is 13 residues.

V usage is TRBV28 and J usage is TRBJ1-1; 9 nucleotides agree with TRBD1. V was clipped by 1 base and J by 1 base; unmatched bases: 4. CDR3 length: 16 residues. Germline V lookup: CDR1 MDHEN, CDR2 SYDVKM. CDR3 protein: CASSLYGQGKNTEAFF. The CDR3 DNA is TGTGCCAGCAGTTTATACGGACAGGGGAAGAACACTGAAGCTTTCTTT. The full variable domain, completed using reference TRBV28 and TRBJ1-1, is DVKVTQSSRYLVKRTGEKVFLECVQDMDHENMFWYRQDPGLGLRLIYFSYDVKMKEKGDIPEGYSVSREKKERFSLILESASTNQTSMYLCASSLYGQGKNTEAFFGQGTRLTVV.

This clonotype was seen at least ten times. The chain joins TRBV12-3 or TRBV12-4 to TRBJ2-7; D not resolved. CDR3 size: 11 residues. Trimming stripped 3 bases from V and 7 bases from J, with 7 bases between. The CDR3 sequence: CASSFGEEQYF. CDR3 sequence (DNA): TGTGCCAGCAGTTTCGGAGAGGAGCAGTACTTC.

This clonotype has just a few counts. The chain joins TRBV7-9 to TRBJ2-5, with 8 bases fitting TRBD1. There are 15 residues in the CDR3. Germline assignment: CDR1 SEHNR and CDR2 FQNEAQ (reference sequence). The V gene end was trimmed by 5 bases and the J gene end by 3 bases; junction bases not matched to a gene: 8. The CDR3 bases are TGTGCCAGCAGCCCCGAGGACAGGGCGAAAGAGACCCAGTACTTC. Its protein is CASSPEDRAKETQYF.